A selection of T cell receptor beta chains follows, all from one sample in a study of cytomegalovirus exposure and HLA in healthy donors. The assay was immunoSEQ multiplex PCR, and TCRdb's table has in-frame clones only and misses some. This table holds roughly 150,000 clones, around 77% found once. The material sequenced was PBMCs. These receptors came from a man between 25 and 39 years old in good health. The CDR3 runs from the conserved cysteine through the conserved F or W. The order of the fields is J gene, V gene, D gene, CDR3 protein. D genes are given only for firm matches.

TRBJ2-5,TRBV19,TRBD2,CASSISGRFGGTQYF
TRBJ2-5,TRBV7-8,.,CASRPGQETQYF
TRBJ1-2,TRBV5-1,TRBD1,CASSSNRGGGIYGYTF
TRBJ2-1,TRBV9,.,CASSVGPGWAEQFF
TRBJ1-5,TRBV30,TRBD1,CAWNPGGNQPQHF
TRBJ2-3,TRBV11-2,.,CASSIPGTQYF
TRBJ1-2,TRBV30,.,CAWSTGYGYTF
TRBJ2-2,TRBV13,.,CASRIGRTGELFF
TRBJ2-2,TRBV7-3,.,CASSLSGGSFNTGELFF
TRBJ1-2,TRBV28,.,CASSLGGALGYTF
TRBJ2-3,TRBV27,.,CASSGPGGDTQYF
TRBJ2-2,TRBV11-2,.,CASSSQQGWGGELFF
TRBJ2-1,TRBV7-9,TRBD2,CASSPRGLADYNEQFF
TRBJ2-2,TRBV19,.,CASSIYGSRDTGELFF
TRBJ2-5,TRBV2,.,CASRWGVGQETQYF
TRBJ1-2,TRBV29-1,TRBD1,CSVGGTGGPYGYTF
TRBJ2-7,TRBV12-1,.,CASSFAPRGLAGQPPNEQYF
TRBJ2-1,TRBV29-1,.,CSVGHTETSYNEQFF
TRBJ1-1,TRBV19,.,CASSTQTEIDTEAFF
TRBJ2-5,TRBV13,.,CASSSNYRARRETQYF
TRBJ2-1,TRBV2,TRBD2,CASSNQQLTSGLHNEQFF
TRBJ2-5,TRBV5-1,.,CASSEMYQETQYF
TRBJ1-2,TRBV2,.,CASLPGTRSNYGYTF
TRBJ2-3,TRBV13,TRBD2,CASSSAKILAGLTDTQYF
TRBJ2-5,TRBV30,TRBD1,CAWGSTGIVQYF
TRBJ2-2,TRBV28,.,CASRTQGGTGELFF
TRBJ1-2,TRBV9,TRBD1,CASSAGQAYGYTF
TRBJ2-7,TRBV7-3,TRBD1,CASSLQGGNEQYF
TRBJ1-1,TRBV28,.,CASSLRITEAFF